This entry concerns a single T cell receptor beta chain. Its antigen is currently unknown. Clones were read by immunoSEQ multiplex PCR, and TCRdb kept only the in-frame ones, dropping some. The profile shows some 120,000 clones, 93% of them singletons. The data belong to a study of T cell responses to AZD1222 COVID-19 vaccine. As for the study in general: Timing groups of about 4 and about 12 weeks for second doses were pooled. Study results and limitations: Seropositivity was recorded at baseline in only 6 or 7 AZD1222 recipients.

The CDR3 contains 13 residues. V gave up 8 bases and J gave up 4 bases, with 13 bases separating them. CDR1 and CDR2 from the germline V gene are SNHLY and FYNNEI. Sequenced material: peripheral blood, taken on day 0 of AZD1222 vaccination. The chain employs TRBV2 and TRBJ2-3; the D call may be TRBD1 or TRBD2 (5 bases each). The origin of this receptor is an adult in good health. The CDR3 sequence: CASCQRGADTQYF. In nucleotides, the CDR3 is TGTGCCAGCTGCCAGAGGGGCGCAGATACGCAGTATTTT.